The 8 T cell receptor beta chains in this list originate from one sample, sequenced in a study of blood T cell repertoires in COVID-19. Assay: immunoSEQ multiplex PCR; the TCRdb copy retains only in-frame clones and omits some. The sample consists of roughly 61,000 clones, 75% to 95% of them appearing once. The material sequenced was peripheral blood. The origin of the receptors is a man in his sixties with acute or convalescent COVID-19.

The V gene is TRBV7-2, the J gene TRBJ1-6, with D hard to call. Germline values: CDR1 SGHTA, CDR2 FQGNSA. Trimming took 1 base from V and 9 from J, leaving 13 bases between them. CDR3 size: 15 residues. This CDR3 is CASSLEAARGSPLHF. The CDR3 coding sequence is TGTGCCAGCAGCTTAGAGGCGGCCCGGGGTTCACCCCTCCACTTT.

CDR3 sequence reads: CASSLQGRETQYF. In nucleotides, the CDR3 is TGTGCCAGCAGTTTACAGGGGCGGGAGACCCAGTACTTC. The chain uses TRBV12-3 or TRBV12-4 and TRBJ2-5; maybe TRBD1 (6 bases). The CDR3 spans 13 residues. The V gene lost 2 bases and the J gene lost 5 bases, with 9 bases spanning the gap.

CDR3 nucleotides: TGTGCCACCAGTTTCGCGGGGCAAGAGACCCAGTACTTC. It translates to CATSFAGQETQYF. The rearrangement joins TRBV24-1 to TRBJ2-5; D perhaps matches TRBD2 (6 bases). The CDR3 consists of 13 residues. Germline V CDR1 and CDR2: KGHDR, SFDVKD. Trimming removed 6 bases from V and 2 bases from J, with 9 bases in between.

The rearrangement joins TRBV6-5 to TRBJ1-3; TRBD1 agrees at 8 bases. This CDR3 region has 14 residues. V shed 5 bases, J shed 2 bases, and the junction held 2 bases outside the gene matches. Germline values: CDR1 MNHEY, CDR2 SVGAGI. CDR3 in DNA: TGTGCCAGCAGTAAGGACAGGGCTGGAAACACCATATATTTT. It translates to CASSKDRAGNTIYF.

The rearrangement uses TRBV4-3 and TRBJ2-3, with 7 bases matching TRBD2. CDR1 and CDR2 (germline): LGHNA, YSLEER. Trimming took 0 bases from V and 1 from J; bases not matched to a gene: 4. The CDR3 runs to 16 residues. Here the CDR3 reads CASSQDNGLGTDTQYF. The CDR3 bases are TGCGCCAGCAGCCAAGATAACGGACTAGGCACAGATACGCAGTATTTT.

The chain carries TRBV30 and TRBJ2-5; tentative D call: TRBD1 (6 bases). CDR3 length: 12 residues. CDR1 is GTSNPN, CDR2 SVGIG, per germline (reference sequence). Deletions cut 5 bases from V and 4 bases from J, with 11 bases between. In nucleotides, the CDR3 is TGTGCCTGGGGGCAGGGGAGAGAGACCCAGTACTTC. It specifies CAWGQGRETQYF.

The chain joins TRBV6-5 to TRBJ1-5, with 7 bases aligning to TRBD1. The CDR3 sequence is 15 residues long. Per the germline V gene, CDR1 is MNHEY and CDR2 is SVGAGI. The V gene end was trimmed by 6 bases and the J gene end by 4 bases; junction bases not matched to a gene: 9. CDR3: CASSNHRGGNQPQHF. Written as DNA, the CDR3 is TGTGCCAGCAGCAACCACAGGGGCGGGAATCAGCCCCAGCATTTT.

The chain has TRBV20-1 and TRBJ1-5; a weak D match, TRBD1 (5 bases). This CDR3 comprises 13 residues. CDR1 and CDR2 (germline): DFQATT, SNEGSKA (reference sequence). Trimming took off 3 bases at V and 4 bases at J, with 10 bases between the two ends. The CDR3 region is CSASSGGNQPQHF. In DNA form, the CDR3 reads TGCAGTGCTAGTTCCGGGGGGAATCAGCCCCAGCATTTT.